Following are 31 T cell receptor beta chains from one sample sequenced in a study of cytomegalovirus exposure and HLA in healthy donors. The PCR ran on 60 Vbeta and 13 Jbeta primers. Produced via immunoSEQ multiplex PCR; TCRdb's table is partial and in-frame only. The sample consists of fewer than 150,000 clones, around three quarters of them appearing once. The specimen sequenced was PBMCs. The receptors come from a woman in her 40s in good health and CMV-seropositive.

This clone has a single count. The chain links TRBV5-6 to TRBJ2-5; 8 bases are a match to TRBD2. V lost 2 bases, J lost 3 bases, and 6 bases stayed unmatched. Per the germline V gene, CDR1 is SGHDT and CDR2 is YYEEEE. The CDR3 length is 15 residues. This CDR3 reads CASSLSGGLEETQYF. CDR3 bases: TGTGCCAGCAGCTTATCGGGGGGGCTAGAAGAGACCCAGTACTTC.

The V and J genes are TRBV7-9 and TRBJ1-4; maybe TRBD1 (6 bases). The CDR3 extends over 15 amino acids. Per germline, CDR1 SEHNR and CDR2 FQNEAQ (reference sequence). Trimming pared 5 bases from V and 5 bases from J, leaving 15 bases between. CDR3 region: CASSNTGQRNEKLFF. CDR3 in DNA: TGTGCCAGCAGCAACACCGGACAGAGAAATGAAAAACTGTTTTTT.

This chain connects TRBV7-9 to TRBJ1-2; 7 nucleotides align to TRBD1. J lost 4 bases, V lost 5 bases, and 7 bases had no gene match. CDR3 length equals 14 residues. CDR1 and CDR2 (germline): SEHNR, FQNEAQ (reference sequence). The CDR3 DNA reads TGTGCCAGCAGCCCCGACAGGGAGGCCTATGGCTACACCTTC. Translated, it gives CASSPDREAYGYTF.

The chain recombines TRBV5-4 with TRBJ2-2; D is possibly TRBD1 (7 bases). This CDR3 comprises 16 residues. V dropped 4 bases and J dropped 2 bases, with 15 bases sitting between them. Germline CDR1 SGHNT, CDR2 YYREEE (reference sequence). DNA for the CDR3: TGTGCCAGCAGCCAGGGGGGCGGGATCAACACCGGGGAGCTGTTTTTT. Encoded protein: CASSQGGGINTGELFF.

This sequence joins TRBV5-5 and TRBJ1-5; 8 bases are a match to TRBD1. J lost 3 bases, V lost 4 bases, and 3 bases had no gene match. The CDR3 loop spans 14 amino acids. Germline CDR1 reads SGHKS; CDR2 reads YYEKEE (reference sequence). The CDR3 region is CASSRTGNNQPQHF. In nucleotides, the CDR3 is TGTGCCAGCAGCAGGACAGGGAACAATCAGCCCCAGCATTTT.

The V gene is TRBV29-1, the J gene TRBJ2-7, with TRBD1 as a possible D gene (6 bases). This CDR3 has 12 residues. Germline lookup yields CDR1 SQVTM and CDR2 ANQGSEA. Deletions cut 7 bases from V and 3 bases from J, with 13 bases between. CDR3 bases: TGCAGCGCTTCGCCGGACAGCTACGAGCAGTACTTC. This encodes CSASPDSYEQYF.

This clone showed up just a few times. The chain recombines TRBV6-5 with TRBJ2-7, with D tentatively TRBD1 (5 bases). Between the trimmed V and J ends, which lost 7 bases and 3 bases, there was a span of 13 bases. The CDR3 has 13 residues. Germline CDR1 reads MNHEY; CDR2 reads SVGAGI. CDR3 bases: TGTGCCAGCACCGCCGGGCAGGGCTACGAGCAGTACTTC. Its protein is CASTAGQGYEQYF.

V gene TRBV19 combines with J gene TRBJ1-5, with a possible D match to TRBD1 (5 bases). Germline loops: CDR1 LNHDA, CDR2 SQIVND (reference sequence). The V end lost 8 bases, the J end lost 2 bases, and 10 bases lay between the germline ends. The CDR3 totals 13 residues. The CDR3 spells CASEDRRNQPQHF. Written as DNA, the CDR3 is TGTGCCAGTGAAGACAGACGCAATCAGCCCCAGCATTTT.

This clone has only one observation. The rearrangement joins TRBV2 to TRBJ2-5; D may be TRBD2 (6 bases). With the DNA end fitting TRBJ2-7 better, the J assignment may be wrong. The CDR3 has 17 residues. CDR1 SNHLY and CDR2 FYNNEI come from the germline V gene. CDR3 in DNA: TGTGCCAGCCGGGAGAGGTGGGTGGGCGGACTACCCTACGAGCAGTACTTC. It encodes CASRERWVGGLPYEQYF.

The chain recombines TRBV7-6 with TRBJ2-7; TRBD2 matches 13 bases. The CDR3 loop spans 18 amino acids. The germline gives CDR1 SGHVS, CDR2 FNYEAQ. The J segment lost 5 bases and the V segment lost 2 bases, leaving 12 bases of the junction unmatched. The CDR3 spells CASSLRVGTSGITNEQYF. DNA for the CDR3: TGTGCCAGCAGCTTAAGAGTTGGGACTAGCGGGATCACTAACGAGCAGTACTTC.

The chain recombines TRBV19 with TRBJ1-2, with 9 positions matching TRBD1. CDR1 is LNHDA and CDR2 is SQIVND in the germline V gene (reference sequence). J was trimmed by 2 bases and V by 5 bases; bases with no gene match: 3. The length of the CDR3 is 14 residues. DNA for the CDR3: TGTGCCAGTAGTCCACAGGGGGCGAACTATGGCTACACCTTC. It encodes CASSPQGANYGYTF.

The V gene is TRBV5-5, the J gene TRBJ2-7; TRBD1 matches 7 bases. Per germline, CDR1 SGHKS and CDR2 YYEKEE (reference sequence). The V segment lost 0 bases and the J segment 2 bases; nucleotides outside the gene matches: 5. CDR3 length: 15 residues. DNA of the CDR3: TGTGCCAGCAGCTTGGTTCTGGGACAGCCCTACGAGCAGTACTTC. Translating gives CASSLVLGQPYEQYF.

The chain links TRBV27 to TRBJ1-2, with no clear D. The CDR3 extends over 15 amino acids. Trimming removed 10 bases from V and 4 bases from J, with 22 bases in between. Germline CDR1 is MNHEY and CDR2 is SMNVEV (reference sequence). The CDR3 DNA is TGTGCCATCTCGCTACCAACCGGGATCCTCTATGGCTACACCTTC. Protein product: CAISLPTGILYGYTF.

The CDR3: CASSSRGGQPQHF. DNA for the CDR3: TGTGCCAGCAGTTCAAGGGGGGGTCAGCCCCAGCATTTT. The genes are TRBV6-6 and TRBJ1-5; possibly TRBD1 for D (6 bases). The CDR3 contains 13 residues. Germline V gene data show CDR1 as MNHNY and CDR2 as SVGAGI (reference sequence). V shed 4 bases and J shed 6 bases, with 10 bases lying between them.

This chain joins TRBV10-3 and TRBJ1-2, with 9 bases lining up with TRBD1. The CDR3 contains 13 residues. In germline, CDR1 is ENHRY, CDR2 SYGVKD. The trim removed 6 bases at V and 2 bases at J, leaving 1 base unmatched. The DNA for the CDR3 is TGTGCCATCAGCGGGACAGGGAACTATGGCTACACCTTC. It translates to CAISGTGNYGYTF.

The rearrangement joins TRBV7-9 to TRBJ2-5; tentatively, D is TRBD2 (5 bases). Germline values: CDR1 SEHNR, CDR2 FQNEAQ (reference sequence). CDR3 length: 15 residues. V was trimmed by 1 base and J by 3 bases, leaving 12 bases between them. This CDR3 is CASSLGTGHKETQYF. The CDR3 DNA is TGTGCCAGCAGCTTAGGGACTGGCCATAAAGAGACCCAGTACTTC.

This chain joins TRBV13 and TRBJ2-4; 11 bases fit TRBD2. Looked up from germline, CDR1 is PRHDT and CDR2 is FYEKMQ (reference sequence). The CDR3 consists of 18 residues. Trimming took 2 bases from V and 2 from J; bases not matched to a gene: 8. CDR3: CASSLYGTSGRSKNIQYF. For the CDR3, the DNA is TGTGCCAGCAGCTTATATGGGACTAGCGGTAGGTCCAAAAACATTCAGTACTTC. Based on the CDR3 plus reference TRBV13 and TRBJ2-4, the full variable domain is AAGVIQSPRHLIKEKRETATLKCYPIPRHDTVYWYQQGPGQDPQFLISFYEKMQSDKGSIPDRFSAQQFSDYHSELNMSSLELGDSALYFCASSLYGTSGRSKNIQYFGAGTRLSVL.

The rearrangement uses TRBV19 and TRBJ1-5; 7 positions agree with TRBD1. Germline CDR1 is LNHDA and CDR2 is SQIVND (reference sequence). This CDR3 spans 14 amino acids. The V gene end was trimmed by 6 bases and the J gene end by 3 bases; junction bases not matched to a gene: 5. The CDR3 region is CASRPTGPNQPQHF. CDR3 coding DNA: TGTGCCAGTAGGCCGACAGGGCCCAATCAGCCCCAGCATTTT.

The V and J genes are TRBV11-2 and TRBJ2-1; tentatively, D is TRBD2 (5 bases). The CDR3 consists of 15 residues. V gave up 4 bases and J gave up 6 bases, with 16 bases separating them. CDR1 is SGHAT, CDR2 FQNNGV, per germline. The CDR3 protein is CASSSTDWSSNEQFF. Here the CDR3 DNA reads TGTGCCAGCAGCTCGACGGACTGGTCTTCCAATGAGCAGTTCTTC.

V is TRBV7-2 and J is TRBJ2-1; 7 bases are shared with TRBD1. With 1 base clipped from V and 2 bases from J, the junction kept 2 bases outside the gene matches. This CDR3 contains 15 residues. The germline V gene encodes CDR1 SGHTA and CDR2 FQGNSA. Here the CDR3 reads CASSLDRGTYNEQFF. The CDR3 nucleotides are TGTGCCAGCAGCTTAGACAGGGGAACCTACAATGAGCAGTTCTTC.

This chain uses TRBV5-6 with TRBJ2-7, with D possibly matching TRBD1 (6 bases). The CDR3 runs to 16 residues. The V end lost 0 bases, the J end lost 5 bases, and 18 bases lay between the germline ends. CDR1 is SGHDT and CDR2 is YYEEEE in the germline V gene. The CDR3 here is CASSLGGRWGKNEQYF. CDR3 coding DNA: TGTGCCAGCAGCTTGGGGGGGCGGTGGGGGAAGAACGAGCAGTACTTC.

The gene calls are TRBV15 and TRBJ1-5, with a possible D match to TRBD1 (5 bases). Germline values: CDR1 LNHNV, CDR2 YYDKDF (reference sequence). This CDR3 contains 15 residues. V was shortened by 1 base and J by 0 bases, with 7 bases between the two germline ends. Here the CDR3 reads CATSRGGLSNQPQHF. Here the CDR3 DNA reads TGTGCCACCAGCAGAGGGGGACTTAGCAATCAGCCCCAGCATTTT.

The chain couples TRBV5-1 to TRBJ2-5; D might be TRBD2 (6 bases). CDR1 is SGHRS and CDR2 is YFSETQ in the germline V gene. The CDR3 sequence is 16 residues long. Trimming took off 1 base at V and 6 bases at J, with 19 bases between the two ends. This chain's CDR3 is CASSLFPLGGGKTQYF. CDR3 sequence (DNA): TGCGCCAGCAGCTTGTTCCCCCTCGGGGGAGGAAAGACCCAGTACTTC. The full variable domain, its missing parts supplied by reference TRBV5-1 and TRBJ2-5, is KAGVTQTPRYLIKTRGQQVTLSCSPISGHRSVSWYQQTPGQGLQFLFEYFSETQRNKGNFPGRFSGRQFSNSRSEMNVSTLELGDSALYLCASSLFPLGGGKTQYFGPGTRLLVL.

Here the CDR3 DNA reads TGTGCCAGCTCACCCCAGGCTAGCACAGATACGCAGTATTTT. It codes for CASSPQASTDTQYF. The chain couples TRBV18 to TRBJ2-3; D is uncertain. V was trimmed by 3 bases and J by 0 bases, leaving 7 bases between them. The V gene's germline CDR1 is KGHSH and CDR2 LQKENI. CDR3 length: 14 amino acids.

V is TRBV7-2 and J is TRBJ2-1; 8 bases match TRBD2. Germline lookup yields CDR1 SGHTA and CDR2 FQGNSA. V shed 1 base and J 7 bases; nucleotides not matched to a gene: 3. The CDR3 loop spans 14 amino acids. DNA for the CDR3: TGTGCCAGCAGCTTAGTCGGGGGGGCTAATGAGCAGTTCTTC. Translated: CASSLVGGANEQFF. The variable domain in full, with the rest retrieved from reference TRBV7-2 and TRBJ2-1, is GAGVSQSPSNKVTEKGKDVELRCDPISGHTALYWYRQSLGQGLEFLIYFQGNSAPDKSGLPSDRFSAERTGGSVSTLTIQRTQQEDSAVYLCASSLVGGANEQFFGPGTRLTVL.

This clone appeared once. V gene TRBV7-2 combines with J gene TRBJ2-1; a possible D gene is TRBD2 (7 bases). Per germline, CDR1 SGHTA and CDR2 FQGNSA. This CDR3 is built from 15 residues. V gave up 1 base and J gave up 5 bases, with 12 bases separating them. CDR3 nucleotides: TGTGCCAGCAGCTTAGGGGGGGGGCGGAACAATGAGCAGTTCTTC. Translating it yields CASSLGGGRNNEQFF.

V is TRBV15 and J is TRBJ2-7, with 7 bases identical to TRBD2. The length of the CDR3 is 13 residues. Germline trimming cut 5 bases from V and 2 bases from J; bases unmatched to any gene: 3. The germline CDR1 and CDR2 sequences are LNHNV and YYDKDF (reference sequence). The CDR3 coding sequence is TGTGCCACCAGCCCGGGACTACCCTACGAGCAGTACTTC. It is translated as CATSPGLPYEQYF.

This chain uses TRBV5-4 with TRBJ2-3; 8 bases align to TRBD2. Germline values: CDR1 SGHNT, CDR2 YYREEE (reference sequence). V lost 4 bases, J lost 3 bases, and 7 bases stayed unmatched. The CDR3 length is 15 residues. CDR3 in DNA: TGTGCCAGCAGCACGGCGGCGGGAGGTACAGATACGCAGTATTTT. It translates to CASSTAAGGTDTQYF.

V usage is TRBV9 and J usage is TRBJ1-5, with D unclear. The length of the CDR3 is 10 residues. The ends were cut back, 3 bases at V and 8 bases at J, with 3 bases in the middle. Germline assignment: CDR1 SGDLS and CDR2 YYNGEE. The CDR3 sequence: CASSDKPQHF. The CDR3 DNA is TGTGCCAGCAGCGATAAGCCCCAGCATTTT.

The V gene is TRBV9, the J gene TRBJ2-7; 7 bases match TRBD1. Germline V gene data show CDR1 as SGDLS and CDR2 as YYNGEE. J gave up 6 bases and V 7 bases, and 7 bases lay outside the gene matches. CDR3 length: 12 amino acids. The CDR3 DNA follows: TGTGCCAGCGGACAAGGGGGCTCCGAGCAGTACTTC. Protein product: CASGQGGSEQYF.

V usage is TRBV6-1 and J usage is TRBJ1-6, with a possible D match to TRBD1 (5 bases). Germline V gene sequence: CDR1 MNHNS, CDR2 SASEGT. Trimming stripped 7 bases from V and 7 bases from J, with 17 bases between. This CDR3 spans 15 amino acids. The CDR3 nucleotides read TGTGCCAGCACTCGCTCCGGGGGTTCGAATTCACCCCTCCACTTT. Its protein product is CASTRSGGSNSPLHF.